A single sample gave rise to the 7 T cell receptor beta chains below, sequenced in a study of shared clonotypes between healthy human individuals. Using immunoSEQ multiplex PCR, the repertoire was profiled, and TCRdb retains in-frame clones only, with some absent. The top ten hold roughly 0.05% of the sample, which has some 550,000 clones, roughly 97% seen once. Sequences were obtained from naive CD4+ T cells sorted from blood. Subset defined: CD45RA+ positively selected. The receptors come from a woman aged 25 to 39 in good health.

This chain joins TRBV5-4 and TRBJ1-4; 9 bases line up with TRBD1. CDR1 is SGHNT and CDR2 is YYREEE in the germline V gene (reference sequence). With V trimmed by 4 bases and J by 4 bases, 5 bases remained unmatched. The CDR3 loop spans 15 amino acids. CDR3 in DNA: TGTGCCAGCAGCGCACGGACAGGGGATAATGAAAAACTGTTTTTT. Translation: CASSARTGDNEKLFF. Full variable domain (outside the CDR3, taken from reference TRBV5-4 and TRBJ1-4): ETGVTQSPTHLIKTRGQQVTLRCSSQSGHNTVSWYQQALGQGPQFIFQYYREEENGRGNFPPRFSGLQFPNYSSELNVNALELDDSALYLCASSARTGDNEKLFFGSGTQLSVL.

V gene TRBV11-3 combines with J gene TRBJ2-3; D is uncertain. Germline values: CDR1 SGHNT, CDR2 YENEEA. V lost 5 bases and J lost 1, with 7 bases in between. This CDR3 is 13 amino acids long. The DNA of the CDR3 is TGTGCCAGCAGCCCTCTTGGCACAGATACGCAGTATTTT. It is translated as CASSPLGTDTQYF.

The chain combines TRBV19 with TRBJ2-3; D uncertain. CDR3 length equals 16 residues. V was pared by 7 bases and J by 0 bases, with 17 bases between. The germline V gene has CDR1 LNHDA and CDR2 SQIVND (reference sequence). The CDR3 nucleotides are TGTGCCAGTACCCTTATTTGGGGAACTAGCACAGATACGCAGTATTTT. As protein: CASTLIWGTSTDTQYF.

The chain recombines TRBV19 with TRBJ2-7; possibly TRBD2 for D (6 bases). Deletions cut 10 bases from V and 0 bases from J, with 19 bases between. The CDR3 has 15 residues. Germline values: CDR1 LNHDA, CDR2 SQIVND (reference sequence). CDR3 amino acids: CATIMGGTVSYEQYF. CDR3 in DNA: TGTGCCACCATAATGGGGGGAACTGTCTCCTACGAGCAGTACTTC.

The CDR3 is CASSPTSGAYNEQFF. Written as DNA, the CDR3 is TGCGCCAGCAGCCCGACTAGCGGTGCCTACAATGAGCAGTTCTTC. V usage is TRBV5-1 and J usage is TRBJ2-1; TRBD2 matches 9 bases. Germline V gives CDR1 SGHRS, CDR2 YFSETQ. After removal of 4 bases from V and 2 bases from J, the junction contained 4 bases not matched to a gene. The CDR3 covers 15 residues.

This chain connects TRBV6-8 to TRBJ1-1; 7 bases map to TRBD1. Trimming removed 9 bases from V and 10 bases from J; junction bases left unmatched: 11. Germline assignment: CDR1 MNHGY and CDR2 SAAAGT. The CDR3 loop spans 12 amino acids. CDR3 sequence reads: CASGTVRMVAFF. Written as DNA, the CDR3 is TGTGCCAGTGGGACAGTTAGGATGGTAGCTTTCTTT.

The chain is built from TRBV6-4 and TRBJ2-3, with 9 nucleotides matching TRBD1. V shed 5 bases and J 9 bases; nucleotides not matched to a gene: 3. The CDR3 has 12 residues. CDR1 MRHNA and CDR2 SNTAGT come from the germline V gene. The CDR3 bases are TGTGCCAGCAGTTCCGGGACAGGGACGCAGTATTTT. Protein: CASSSGTGTQYF.